The 17 T cell receptor beta chains presented below share a single source sample, sequenced in a study of blood T cell repertoires in COVID-19. Sequencing was performed with immunoSEQ multiplex PCR; in TCRdb, only in-frame clones are kept and a portion is missing. The sample records about 270,000 clones, approximately 86% being singletons. Material: PBMCs or T cells enriched from blood (not recorded which). The receptors stem from a woman younger than 30 who had recovered from COVID-19.

V is TRBV19 and J is TRBJ2-7; 8 bases map to TRBD1. Losses at the gene ends were 3 bases for V and 3 bases for J; bases not matched to a gene: 4. Germline V gene data show CDR1 as LNHDA and CDR2 as SQIVND (reference sequence). The CDR3 sequence is 14 residues long. For the CDR3, the DNA is TGTGCCAGTAGTATTAGGACAGGGAACTACGAGCAGTACTTC. This translates into CASSIRTGNYEQYF.

This chain uses TRBV2 with TRBJ2-1; 12 nucleotides line up with TRBD2. Germline V gives CDR1 SNHLY, CDR2 FYNNEI. J gave up 4 bases and V 3 bases, and 1 base lay outside the gene matches. This CDR3 is built from 15 residues. This chain's CDR3 is CASSDLAGGYNEQFF. The CDR3 DNA sequence: TGTGCCAGCAGTGATCTAGCGGGGGGGTACAATGAGCAGTTCTTC.

V is TRBV5-8 and J is TRBJ1-4; 7 bases align to TRBD1. The CDR3 covers 15 residues. The germline V gene has CDR1 SGHTS and CDR2 YDEGEE. V was clipped by 1 base and J by 4 bases; unmatched bases: 4. CDR3 DNA: TGTGCCAGCAGCTTGTTCGGGACAGTTAATGAAAAACTGTTTTTT. This translates into CASSLFGTVNEKLFF.

This clone was observed a single time. The rearrangement joins TRBV30 to TRBJ1-2; perhaps TRBD1 as D (5 bases). V lost 0 bases and J 7 bases, leaving 18 bases between the germline ends. The CDR3 is 15 residues long. Germline loops: CDR1 GTSNPN, CDR2 SVGIG (reference sequence). The CDR3 is CAWSVPHRGRSGYTF. DNA of the CDR3: TGTGCCTGGAGTGTACCTCATAGGGGAAGGTCTGGCTACACCTTC.

V usage is TRBV2 and J usage is TRBJ2-1; TRBD2 matches at 7 bases. Germline V gene data show CDR1 as SNHLY and CDR2 as FYNNEI. There are 16 residues in the CDR3. Unmatched junction bases numbered 13, after V lost 5 bases and J lost 6 bases. CDR3 nucleotides: TGTGCCAGCAGTTCTACACTAGCGAGGCCGGCCAATGAGCAGTTCTTC. As protein: CASSSTLARPANEQFF.

The rearrangement links TRBV15 to TRBJ1-4, with D tentatively TRBD1 (5 bases). CDR1 is LNHNV, CDR2 YYDKDF, per germline (reference sequence). V dropped 8 bases and J dropped 4 bases, with 11 bases sitting between them. The CDR3 sequence is 13 residues long. CDR3 in amino acids: CATWGGFNEKLFF. The CDR3 DNA is TGTGCCACCTGGGGGGGGTTTAATGAAAAACTGTTTTTT.

This chain joins TRBV27 and TRBJ2-1; 9 bases agree with TRBD2. From germline, CDR1 is MNHEY and CDR2 SMNVEV (reference sequence). The V segment lost 0 bases and the J segment 0 bases; nucleotides outside the gene matches: 0. The CDR3 runs to 16 residues. CDR3 loop: CASSLSSGSSYNEQFF. CDR3 coding DNA: TGTGCCAGCAGTTTATCTAGCGGGAGCTCCTACAATGAGCAGTTCTTC.

Note on this clone: This sample also contains other DNA sequences that code for the same CDR3. The chain has TRBV5-1 and TRBJ1-5; D uncertain. The CDR3 contains 13 residues. CDR1 SGHRS and CDR2 YFSETQ come from the germline V gene. The ends were cut back, 0 bases at V and 4 bases at J, with 5 bases in the middle. The CDR3 region is CASSLAGNQPQHF. DNA for the CDR3: TGCGCCAGCAGCTTGGCAGGTAATCAGCCCCAGCATTTT.

V and J are TRBV28 and TRBJ2-2, with D possibly matching TRBD2 (6 bases). Germline V gives CDR1 MDHEN, CDR2 SYDVKM. V was trimmed by 2 bases and J by 6 bases, leaving 10 bases between them. This CDR3 has 14 residues. CDR3 protein: CASSLPGEAGELFF. CDR3 bases: TGTGCCAGCAGTTTACCGGGGGAGGCCGGGGAGCTGTTTTTT. Filled out from reference TRBV28 and TRBJ2-2, the complete variable domain reads DVKVTQSSRYLVKRTGEKVFLECVQDMDHENMFWYRQDPGLGLRLIYFSYDVKMKEKGDIPEGYSVSREKKERFSLILESASTNQTSMYLCASSLPGEAGELFFGEGSRLTVL.

The V gene is TRBV2, the J gene TRBJ2-3; TRBD2 aligns across 7 bases. Trimming cost V 8 bases and J 8 bases; bases outside gene matches: 4. The CDR3 covers 11 residues. CDR1 and CDR2 from the germline V gene are SNHLY and FYNNEI. CDR3 protein: CASSTGGTQYF. CDR3 DNA: TGTGCCAGCTCAACGGGGGGTACGCAGTATTTT. The full variable domain, its missing parts supplied by reference TRBV2 and TRBJ2-3, is EPEVTQTPSHQVTQMGQEVILRCVPISNHLYFYWYRQILGQKVEFLVSFYNNEISEKSEIFDDQFSVERPDGSNFTLKIRSTKLEDSAMYFCASSTGGTQYFGPGTRLTVL.

A single count supports this clone. The genes are TRBV2 and TRBJ2-7; TRBD1 is a possible D gene (6 bases). Germline lookup yields CDR1 SNHLY and CDR2 FYNNEI. This CDR3 contains 13 residues. V lost 3 bases and J lost 1, with 7 bases in between. CDR3 loop: CASSDDRSYEQYF. Written as DNA, the CDR3 is TGTGCCAGCAGTGACGACAGGTCCTACGAGCAGTACTTC.

The V and J genes are TRBV10-3 and TRBJ1-2, with D perhaps matching TRBD1 (5 bases). Trimming left V 2 bases short and J 2 bases short, with 12 bases between. Germline CDR1 is ENHRY and CDR2 is SYGVKD. This CDR3 has 15 residues. The CDR3 DNA is TGTGCCATCAGTGAGAGGCATGACAGCAACTATGGCTACACCTTC. Amino acid sequence: CAISERHDSNYGYTF.

V and J are TRBV5-1 and TRBJ2-2; 7 bases are shared with TRBD1. V shed 3 bases, J shed 1 base, and the junction held 3 bases outside the gene matches. The germline CDR1 and CDR2 sequences are SGHRS and YFSETQ. The CDR3 has 15 residues. Written as DNA, the CDR3 is TGCGCCAGCAGCTACCGACAGGGGAACACCGGGGAGCTGTTTTTT. Protein sequence: CASSYRQGNTGELFF. Complete variable domain (other parts from reference TRBV5-1 and TRBJ2-2): KAGVTQTPRYLIKTRGQQVTLSCSPISGHRSVSWYQQTPGQGLQFLFEYFSETQRNKGNFPGRFSGRQFSNSRSEMNVSTLELGDSALYLCASSYRQGNTGELFFGEGSRLTVL.

The V call is TRBV6-5, the J call TRBJ2-3; possibly TRBD2 for D (6 bases). Germline V gene data show CDR1 as MNHEY and CDR2 as SVGAGI. Trimming took 5 bases from V and 4 from J, leaving 10 bases between them. The CDR3 covers 13 residues. CDR3 region: CASSPTRPDTQYF. In DNA form, the CDR3 reads TGTGCCAGCAGTCCGACTAGACCAGATACGCAGTATTTT.

This clone was counted a few times. J is TRBJ2-3 and V is TRBV7-2; D not resolved. The length of the CDR3 is 12 residues. Germline V gives CDR1 SGHTA, CDR2 FQGNSA. V was clipped by 9 bases and J by 4 bases, with 11 bases between them. This CDR3 is CASSRLADTQYF. DNA for the CDR3: TGTGCCAGTAGTCGACTGGCAGATACGCAGTATTTT.

This clone was picked up one time. The chain combines TRBV15 with TRBJ1-1; 7 bases align to TRBD1. There are 14 residues in the CDR3. CDR1 is LNHNV and CDR2 is YYDKDF in the germline V gene (reference sequence). Germline trimming cut 9 bases from V and 4 bases from J; bases unmatched to any gene: 11. Here the CDR3 reads CATNTGVVGTEAFF. CDR3 in DNA: TGTGCCACAAACACAGGGGTGGTGGGCACTGAAGCTTTCTTT.

This chain connects TRBV7-9 to TRBJ2-7; no clear D gene. This CDR3 has 12 residues. Germline assignment: CDR1 SEHNR and CDR2 FQNEAQ (reference sequence). V gave up 6 bases and J gave up 3 bases, with 9 bases separating them. The chain's CDR3 is CASSSGHYEQYF. CDR3 in DNA: TGTGCCAGCAGTTCTGGCCACTACGAGCAGTACTTC.